The 18 T cell receptor beta chains in this list originate from one sample, sequenced in a study of cytomegalovirus exposure and HLA in healthy donors. TCRdb's copy holds only in-frame clones and misses some; the assay was immunoSEQ multiplex PCR. The sample lists about 250,000 clones, roughly nine tenths occurring once. Sequenced input: PBMCs. The receptors come from a man aged 18 to 29 in good health and CMV-seropositive.

The chain combines TRBV9 with TRBJ2-3; possible D gene TRBD1, 6 bases. Trimming shortened V by 0 bases and J by 4 bases, and 15 bases separated the two germline ends. The CDR3 contains 16 residues. The germline CDR1 and CDR2 sequences are SGDLS and YYNGEE. CDR3 sequence reads: CASSVAGQGYADTQYF. CDR3 nucleotides: TGTGCCAGCAGCGTAGCGGGGCAGGGGTATGCAGATACGCAGTATTTT.

This sequence joins TRBV29-1 and TRBJ2-5; D call uncertain. V was trimmed by 1 base and J by 5 bases, leaving 5 bases between them. Germline V gives CDR1 SQVTM, CDR2 ANQGSEA. The CDR3 runs 11 residues. CDR3 protein: CSVEAPETQYF. CDR3 in DNA: TGCAGCGTTGAAGCCCCCGAGACCCAGTACTTC.

The J gene is TRBJ1-1, the V gene TRBV2, with unresolved D. The CDR3 is 15 amino acids. From germline, CDR1 is SNHLY and CDR2 FYNNEI. The V and J ends lost 7 bases and 0 bases respectively, with 15 bases between them. CDR3 DNA sequence: TGTGCCAGCACCCGTAACCGAGCGATGAACACTGAAGCTTTCTTT. Its translation: CASTRNRAMNTEAFF. Full variable domain (rest looked up from reference TRBV2 and TRBJ1-1): EPEVTQTPSHQVTQMGQEVILRCVPISNHLYFYWYRQILGQKVEFLVSFYNNEISEKSEIFDDQFSVERPDGSNFTLKIRSTKLEDSAMYFCASTRNRAMNTEAFFGQGTRLTVV.

V usage is TRBV2 and J usage is TRBJ2-3; D remains ambiguous. V shed 4 bases and J shed 3 bases, with 14 bases lying between them. There are 15 residues in the CDR3. The germline CDR1 and CDR2 sequences are SNHLY and FYNNEI. The DNA of the CDR3 is TGTGCCAGCAGTGTTAAGGCAGGTAGAACAGATACGCAGTATTTT. Protein sequence: CASSVKAGRTDTQYF.

This clone was counted a few times. The genes are TRBV6-6 and TRBJ2-3; D is possibly TRBD2 (5 bases). Germline V gene sequence: CDR1 MNHNY, CDR2 SVGAGI (reference sequence). CDR3 length: 12 residues. The CDR3: CTTQGSQDTQYF. The CDR3 coding sequence is TGTACTACCCAAGGGAGCCAAGATACGCAGTATTTT.

The chain combines TRBV13 with TRBJ2-7; 10 positions match TRBD2. Germline CDR1 and CDR2: PRHDT and FYEKMQ (reference sequence). The CDR3 extends over 15 amino acids. V gave up 6 bases and J gave up 0 bases; unmatched junction bases: 5. CDR3 region: CASSSGRKLSYEQYF. The CDR3 nucleotides are TGTGCCAGCAGTAGCGGGAGGAAACTCTCCTACGAGCAGTACTTC.

The chain links TRBV29-1 to TRBJ2-3; 8 bases fit TRBD1. Germline V gene lookup returns CDR1 SQVTM and CDR2 ANQGSEA. The junction had 8 bases not matched to a gene; V was cut back by 7 bases and J by 2 bases. The CDR3 runs to 14 residues. Written as DNA, the CDR3 is TGCAGCGCCCGGACAGGGACCACCACAGATACGCAGTATTTT. The encoded protein is CSARTGTTTDTQYF.

This chain connects TRBV4-1 to TRBJ1-5; maybe TRBD1 (5 bases). Germline V lookup: CDR1 MGHRA, CDR2 YSYEKL. V gave up 1 base and J gave up 7 bases, with 17 bases separating them. This CDR3 contains 16 residues. The CDR3 region has the DNA TGCGCCAGCAGCCAAGTAGAGCAGGGAATAAGACAGCCCCAGCATTTT. Translation gives CASSQVEQGIRQPQHF.

The chain has TRBV2 and TRBJ2-6, with 8 bases fitting TRBD1. V lost 3 bases to trimming and J lost 0 bases; unmatched junction nucleotides: 4. The CDR3 covers 17 residues. Germline V gives CDR1 SNHLY, CDR2 FYNNEI. CDR3 sequence reads: CASSETGESSGANVLTF. The CDR3, as DNA: TGTGCCAGCAGTGAGACAGGGGAGAGCTCTGGGGCCAACGTCCTGACTTTC.

The chain links TRBV6-6 to TRBJ2-5, with TRBD2 as a possible D gene (6 bases). CDR1 MNHNY and CDR2 SVGAGI come from the germline V gene (reference sequence). V was cut by 7 bases and J by 2 bases, with 14 bases left in between. The CDR3 covers 14 residues. The CDR3 nucleotides are TGTGCCAGCACCCGACCGGGGACTCAAGAGACCCAGTACTTC. It specifies CASTRPGTQETQYF.

The V and J genes are TRBV25-1 and TRBJ1-4, with TRBD1 matching over 9 bases. The germline CDR1 and CDR2 sequences are MGHDK and SYGVNS. The junction had 6 bases not matched to a gene; V was cut back by 5 bases and J by 8 bases. The CDR3 runs to 14 residues. The CDR3 nucleotides read TGTGCCAGCAGTTGGACAGGGGAGAAGGAAAAACTGTTTTTT. It specifies CASSWTGEKEKLFF.

The rearrangement joins TRBV7-9 to TRBJ1-2, with D unresolved. The CDR3 is 12 residues long. The germline V gene encodes CDR1 SEHNR and CDR2 FQNEAQ (reference sequence). V lost 5 bases and J lost 6, with 10 bases in between. This CDR3 is CASSPGFNGYTF. The CDR3 nucleotides read TGTGCCAGCAGCCCGGGGTTCAATGGCTACACCTTC.

The chain has TRBV30 and TRBJ2-5; 11 bases are a match to TRBD2. The CDR3 is 14 residues long. With 8 bases clipped from V and 3 bases from J, the junction kept 8 bases outside the gene matches. The germline V gene encodes CDR1 GTSNPN and CDR2 SVGIG (reference sequence). The CDR3 DNA follows: TGTGCCAAAGACGGGACTAGCGGTGAAGAGACCCAGTACTTC. Amino acid sequence: CAKDGTSGEETQYF.

This clone has more than one count but fewer than ten. The chain couples TRBV6-6 to TRBJ2-7; a weak D match, TRBD1 (6 bases). The CDR3 extends over 14 amino acids. The ends were cut back, 7 bases at V and 3 bases at J, with 16 bases in the middle. Germline V gene lookup returns CDR1 MNHNY and CDR2 SVGAGI (reference sequence). The CDR3 protein is CASKLTGGIYEQYF. The CDR3 nucleotides read TGTGCCAGCAAACTGACAGGTGGGATCTACGAGCAGTACTTC.

The V gene is TRBV5-4, the J gene TRBJ1-2; 9 bases map to TRBD1. Germline trimming cut 3 bases from V and 4 bases from J; bases unmatched to any gene: 7. CDR3 length: 15 residues. Germline assignment: CDR1 SGHNT and CDR2 YYREEE (reference sequence). The CDR3, as DNA: TGTGCCAGCAGCTCCTCGGACAGGGGTCCCTATGGCTACACCTTC. Its protein product is CASSSSDRGPYGYTF.

V usage is TRBV7-2 and J usage is TRBJ2-5, with D possibly matching TRBD1 (7 bases). This CDR3 is built from 15 residues. Germline CDR1 SGHTA, CDR2 FQGNSA. V lost 5 bases and J lost 2, with 15 bases in between. CDR3 residues: CASSPRRGTQETQYF. As DNA, the CDR3 is TGTGCCAGCAGCCCCCGCAGGGGGACTCAAGAGACCCAGTACTTC.

The rearrangement uses TRBV29-1 and TRBJ2-1; no clear D gene. CDR3 length: 12 amino acids. Germline V gives CDR1 SQVTM, CDR2 ANQGSEA. V lost 3 bases, J lost 6 bases, and 9 bases lay in between. CDR3 loop: CSVDGQFNEQFF. In DNA, the CDR3 is TGCAGCGTTGACGGGCAGTTCAATGAGCAGTTCTTC.

J is TRBJ1-1 and V is TRBV5-1, with unresolved D. The CDR3 covers 13 residues. The ends were cut back, 5 bases at V and 1 base at J, with 9 bases in the middle. Germline values: CDR1 SGHRS, CDR2 YFSETQ. CDR3 coding DNA: TGCGCCAGCAGTTCCCGGGGGAACACTGAAGCTTTCTTT. Translating it yields CASSSRGNTEAFF.